The 17 T cell receptor beta chains below come from one sample, sequenced in a study of T cell clusters in autoimmune cytopenias. TRB rearrangements were amplified by touch-down multiplex PCR with mixed TRB-A/B primers. TCRdb re-called the multiplex PCR reads and shows each CDR3 protein once, DNA omitted. The sample data list 5,500 to 8,000 distinct CDR3 sequences. TRB amplification used approximately 0.25 ug of peripheral blood genomic DNA. The same data also contributed to another study, on T cell repertoires in aging, cancer and after chemotherapy.

Sequencing input: peripheral blood. These receptors were taken from a human donor in good health.

J is TRBJ2-5 and V is TRBV6-1; no DNA is available, so the TRBD2 call from TCRdb remains unchecked. The CDR3 has 16 residues. Germline V gives CDR1 MNHNS, CDR2 SASEGT. CDR3 sequence: CASSEWASGGRVTQYF.

The rearrangement joins TRBV27 to TRBJ1-5. This CDR3 has 12 residues. Per germline, CDR1 MNHEY and CDR2 SMNVEV (reference sequence). The CDR3 here is CASSPPGLTQHF.

The V call is TRBV6-5, the J call TRBJ1-2; absent DNA, TCRdb's TRBD1 call cannot be checked. Germline V gene lookup returns CDR1 MNHEY and CDR2 SVGAGI. The CDR3 consists of 14 residues. CDR3 residues: CASRAPWGDYGYTF.

Measured by frequency, this clonotype is medium-sized. The chain employs TRBV29-1 and TRBJ1-3. The CDR3 covers 13 residues. Germline V gives CDR1 SQVTM, CDR2 ANQGSEA. CDR3 protein: CSVAGVSGNTIYF. Combining the CDR3 with reference TRBV29-1 and TRBJ1-3 gives the whole variable domain SAVISQKPSRDICQRGTSLTIQCQVDSQVTMMFWYRQQPGQSLTLIATANQGSEATYESGFVIDKFPISRPNLTFSTLTVSNMSPEDSSIYLCSVAGVSGNTIYFGEGSWLTVV.

This clonotype is medium-sized by frequency. This sequence joins TRBV13 and TRBJ1-2. CDR3 length: 15 residues. Germline CDR1 reads PRHDT; CDR2 reads FYEKMQ (reference sequence). The CDR3 reads CASSLGGSTNYGYTF.

The chain employs TRBV20-1 and TRBJ2-1; TCRdb's D call of TRBD1 is untestable without DNA. Germline V gene data show CDR1 as DFQATT and CDR2 as SNEGSKA (reference sequence). This CDR3 comprises 16 residues. This CDR3 is CSARLPGREYYNEQFF.

The chain links TRBV18 to TRBJ2-3; checking the TCRdb D call of TRBD2 is not possible without DNA. The CDR3 runs 19 residues. The germline V gene has CDR1 KGHSH and CDR2 LQKENI. CDR3 amino acids: CASSPFGASGYKVTDTQYF.

This CDR3 is CATSAAHGDSFYGYTF. V usage is TRBV15 and J usage is TRBJ1-2; TCRdb returns TRBD1, unconfirmable since there is no DNA. The CDR3 consists of 16 residues. The germline CDR1 and CDR2 sequences are LNHNV and YYDKDF (reference sequence).

This clonotype is classed as medium-sized by frequency. The chain uses TRBV29-1 and TRBJ2-5; TCRdb's D gene call, TRBD1, goes unchecked for lack of DNA. The V gene's germline CDR1 is SQVTM and CDR2 ANQGSEA. The CDR3 extends over 13 amino acids. CDR3 sequence: CSVLSERQETQYF.

The chain recombines TRBV6-4 with TRBJ1-1. The CDR3 is made up of 13 amino acids. Germline CDR1 and CDR2: MRHNA and SNTAGT. CDR3 sequence: CASSEARATEAFF.

V and J are TRBV5-4 and TRBJ1-1. The CDR3 sequence is 14 residues long. Germline V lookup: CDR1 SGHNT, CDR2 YYREEE (reference sequence). CDR3 protein: CASSLLIGSTEAFF. The variable domain in full, with the rest retrieved from reference TRBV5-4 and TRBJ1-1, is ETGVTQSPTHLIKTRGQQVTLRCSSQSGHNTVSWYQQALGQGPQFIFQYYREEENGRGNFPPRFSGLQFPNYSSELNVNALELDDSALYLCASSLLIGSTEAFFGQGTRLTVV.

The chain links TRBV12-3 or TRBV12-4 to TRBJ2-5; without DNA, the TCRdb call of TRBD1 cannot be checked. The CDR3 spans 17 residues. CDR3 sequence reads: CASSFEGDRGGWETQYF.

V usage is TRBV5-1 and J usage is TRBJ2-3. Germline CDR1 and CDR2: SGHRS and YFSETQ. The CDR3 loop spans 11 amino acids. The chain's CDR3 is CASSETDTQYF.

Frequency places this clonotype as medium-sized (0.01 to 0.1%). V gene TRBV12-3 or TRBV12-4 combines with J gene TRBJ2-7; TCRdb's assignment of TRBD1 cannot be checked, as there is no DNA. The CDR3 totals 14 residues. The CDR3 here is CASSPGAGTYEQYF.

Its frequency marks this clonotype as medium-sized. The rearrangement joins TRBV6-5 to TRBJ1-2; TCRdb reports TRBD1, a call that lacks DNA to check it against. This CDR3 is 15 amino acids long. In germline, CDR1 is MNHEY, CDR2 SVGAGI. CDR3 in amino acids: CASSYPGFRYYGYTF.

The rearrangement links TRBV6-4 to TRBJ2-1; TCRdb outputs TRBD2, but without DNA this stays unchecked. Germline lookup yields CDR1 MRHNA and CDR2 SNTAGT. This CDR3 spans 18 amino acids. This chain's CDR3 is CASSDSLASGGFYNEQFF.

This chain uses TRBV6-4 with TRBJ1-4; TCRdb gives TRBD1 as the D gene, but with no DNA this cannot be confirmed. This CDR3 spans 13 amino acids. Germline CDR1 reads MRHNA; CDR2 reads SNTAGT. Here the CDR3 reads CASSGNRGGKLFF.